Below are 8 T cell receptor beta chains sequenced from a single sample in a study of CD8+ T cells in alopecia areata. cDNA prepared by RNA extraction and subsequent reverse transcription served as the template for sequencing. Clones were sequenced by immunoSEQ multiplex PCR, and TCRdb holds only the in-frame ones, with some missing. The sample contains about 160,000 clones, around 60% of which appear only once. Sample treatment: oral pan-JAK inhibitor, 5-10 mg twice daily. Material: CD4+ T cells sorted from blood, obtained at week 24, from a patient treated with tofacitinib. The source of these receptors is a human donor with alopecia areata.

The gene calls are TRBV19 and TRBJ2-2, with unresolved D. Germline V gene sequence: CDR1 LNHDA, CDR2 SQIVND (reference sequence). Trimming cost V 6 bases and J 7 bases, with 15 bases left between them. The CDR3 runs 14 residues. The CDR3 nucleotides are TGTGCCAGTAGCAAACCACCTTTAGGCGGGGAGCTGTTTTTT. Translation gives CASSKPPLGGELFF.

The V call is TRBV7-2, the J call TRBJ2-7; 9 nucleotides line up with TRBD1. This CDR3 has 16 residues. V dropped 0 bases and J dropped 4; count of bases not matched to a gene: 7. Germline V gene data show CDR1 as SGHTA and CDR2 as FQGNSA. The CDR3 spells CASSLAGGQGMYEQYF. CDR3 nucleotide sequence: TGTGCCAGCAGCTTAGCGGGGGGACAGGGTATGTACGAGCAGTACTTC.

V gene TRBV30 combines with J gene TRBJ2-3; tentative D call: TRBD1 (5 bases). In germline, CDR1 is GTSNPN, CDR2 SVGIG (reference sequence). Deletions cut 5 bases from V and 0 bases from J, with 15 bases between. The CDR3 sequence is 15 residues long. The chain's CDR3 is CAWGAYLSSTDTQYF. CDR3 DNA sequence: TGTGCCTGGGGGGCCTATCTGTCTAGCACAGATACGCAGTATTTT.

The rearrangement joins TRBV7-2 to TRBJ2-2; no firm D call. The CDR3 is made up of 14 amino acids. V lost 0 bases, J lost 2 bases, and 4 bases lay in between. Per the germline V gene, CDR1 is SGHTA and CDR2 is FQGNSA. The CDR3 reads CASSLAANTGELFF. In DNA form, the CDR3 reads TGTGCCAGCAGCTTAGCCGCTAACACCGGGGAGCTGTTTTTT.

The V and J genes are TRBV27 and TRBJ2-5; TRBD1 might be the D (6 bases). Between the trimmed V and J ends, which lost 3 bases and 5 bases, there was a span of 16 bases. This CDR3 is 15 amino acids long. The germline gives CDR1 MNHEY, CDR2 SMNVEV (reference sequence). CDR3 sequence: CASSFFTGRAETQYF. Written as DNA, the CDR3 is TGTGCCAGCAGTTTCTTCACAGGGCGCGCGGAGACCCAGTACTTC.

This chain links TRBV5-1 with TRBJ2-3; D is unresolved. The V end lost 0 bases, the J end lost 3 bases, and 5 bases lay between the germline ends. The CDR3 spans 13 residues. Germline V CDR1 and CDR2: SGHRS, YFSETQ. In nucleotides, the CDR3 is TGCGCCAGCAGCTTGGGCCAGACAGATACGCAGTATTTT. Its translation is CASSLGQTDTQYF.

V usage is TRBV29-1 and J usage is TRBJ1-5, with D perhaps TRBD1 (6 bases). V lost 2 bases and J 9 bases, leaving 14 bases between the germline ends. The CDR3 consists of 13 residues. From germline, CDR1 is SQVTM and CDR2 ANQGSEA. DNA for the CDR3: TGCAGCGTTGAATTGGCAGGGGATGGGCCCCAGCATTTT. Protein product: CSVELAGDGPQHF.

The chain carries TRBV25-1 and TRBJ2-7; 9 positions agree with TRBD1. J was trimmed by 5 bases and V by 4 bases; bases with no gene match: 9. Germline lookup yields CDR1 MGHDK and CDR2 SYGVNS. This CDR3 has 15 residues. CDR3 nucleotides: TGTGCCAGCAGTGCCTTAGGACAGGGGTGGGACGAGCAGTACTTC. Amino acid sequence: CASSALGQGWDEQYF.